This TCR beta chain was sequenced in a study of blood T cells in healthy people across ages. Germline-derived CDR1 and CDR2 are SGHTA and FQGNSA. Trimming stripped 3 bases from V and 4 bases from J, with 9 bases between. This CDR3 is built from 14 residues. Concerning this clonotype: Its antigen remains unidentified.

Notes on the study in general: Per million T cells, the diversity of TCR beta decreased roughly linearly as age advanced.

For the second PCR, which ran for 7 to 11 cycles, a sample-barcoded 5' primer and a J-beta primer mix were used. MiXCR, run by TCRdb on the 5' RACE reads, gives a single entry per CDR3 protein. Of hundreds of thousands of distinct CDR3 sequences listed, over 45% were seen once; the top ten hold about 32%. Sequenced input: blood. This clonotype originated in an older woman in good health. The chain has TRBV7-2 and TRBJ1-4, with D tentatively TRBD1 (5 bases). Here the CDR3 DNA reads TGTGCCAGCAGCTTTGGCAGGGATAATGAAAAACTGTTTTTT. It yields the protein CASSFGRDNEKLFF.